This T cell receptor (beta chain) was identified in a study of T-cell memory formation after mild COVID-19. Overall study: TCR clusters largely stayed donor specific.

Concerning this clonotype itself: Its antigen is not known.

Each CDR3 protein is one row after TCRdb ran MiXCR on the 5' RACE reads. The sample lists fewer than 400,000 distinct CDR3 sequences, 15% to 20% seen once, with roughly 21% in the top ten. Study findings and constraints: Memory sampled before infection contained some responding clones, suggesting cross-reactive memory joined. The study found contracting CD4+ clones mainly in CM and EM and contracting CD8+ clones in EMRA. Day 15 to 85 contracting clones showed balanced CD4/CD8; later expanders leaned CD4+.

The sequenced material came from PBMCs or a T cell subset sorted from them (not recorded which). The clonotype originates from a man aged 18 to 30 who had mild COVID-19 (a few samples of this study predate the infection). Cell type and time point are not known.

The CDR3 spells CASSQDRGQPTGNTIYF. In DNA, the CDR3 is TGTGCCAGCAGCCAAGACCGGGGACAGCCGACGGGAAACACCATATATTTT. V usage is TRBV4-2 and J usage is TRBJ1-3; 7 bases match TRBD1. The CDR3 is 17 amino acids. J lost 4 bases, V lost 0 bases, and 9 bases had no gene match. CDR1 and CDR2 from the germline V gene are LGHNA and YNFKEQ.